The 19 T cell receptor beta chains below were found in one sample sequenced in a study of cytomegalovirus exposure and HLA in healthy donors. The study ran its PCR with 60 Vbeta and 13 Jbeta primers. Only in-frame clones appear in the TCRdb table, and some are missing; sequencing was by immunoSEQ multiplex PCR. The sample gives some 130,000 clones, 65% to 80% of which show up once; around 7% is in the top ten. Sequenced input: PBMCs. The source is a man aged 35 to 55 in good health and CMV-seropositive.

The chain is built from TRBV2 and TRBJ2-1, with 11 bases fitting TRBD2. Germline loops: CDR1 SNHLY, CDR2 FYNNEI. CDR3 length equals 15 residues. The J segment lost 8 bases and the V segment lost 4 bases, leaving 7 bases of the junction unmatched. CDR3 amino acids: CASSVELAGDHEQFF. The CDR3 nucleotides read TGTGCCAGCAGTGTCGAACTAGCGGGAGACCATGAGCAGTTCTTC.

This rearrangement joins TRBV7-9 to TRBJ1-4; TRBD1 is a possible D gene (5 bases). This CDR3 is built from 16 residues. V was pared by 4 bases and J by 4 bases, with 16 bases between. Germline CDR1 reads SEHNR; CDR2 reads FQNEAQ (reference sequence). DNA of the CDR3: TGTGCCAGCAGCTCCTCTCTTGGGGGGAATAATGAAAAACTGTTTTTT. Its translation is CASSSSLGGNNEKLFF. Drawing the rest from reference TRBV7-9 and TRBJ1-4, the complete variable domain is DTGVSQNPRHKITKRGQNVTFRCDPISEHNRLYWYRQTLGQGPEFLTYFQNEAQLEKSRLLSDRFSAERPKGSFSTLEIQRTEQGDSAMYLCASSSSLGGNNEKLFFGSGTQLSVL.

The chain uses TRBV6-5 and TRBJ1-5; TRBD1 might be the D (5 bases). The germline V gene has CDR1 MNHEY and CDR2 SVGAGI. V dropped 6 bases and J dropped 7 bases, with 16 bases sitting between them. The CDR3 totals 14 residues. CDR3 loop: CASRAGGFSQPQHF. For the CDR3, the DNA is TGTGCCAGCAGGGCTGGGGGGTTCAGCCAGCCCCAGCATTTT.

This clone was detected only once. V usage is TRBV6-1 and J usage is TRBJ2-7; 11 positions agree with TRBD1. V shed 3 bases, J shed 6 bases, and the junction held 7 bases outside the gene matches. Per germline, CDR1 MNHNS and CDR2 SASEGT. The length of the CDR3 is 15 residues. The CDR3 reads CASSEGTGGVFEQYF. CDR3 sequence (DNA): TGTGCCAGCAGTGAGGGGACAGGGGGTGTCTTCGAGCAGTACTTC.

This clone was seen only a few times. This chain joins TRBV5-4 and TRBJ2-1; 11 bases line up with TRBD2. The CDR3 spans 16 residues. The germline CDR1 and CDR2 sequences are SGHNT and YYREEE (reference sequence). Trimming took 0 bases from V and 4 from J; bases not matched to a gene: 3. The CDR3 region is CASSLGGLADYNEQFF. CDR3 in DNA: TGTGCCAGCAGCTTGGGGGGACTAGCGGATTACAATGAGCAGTTCTTC.

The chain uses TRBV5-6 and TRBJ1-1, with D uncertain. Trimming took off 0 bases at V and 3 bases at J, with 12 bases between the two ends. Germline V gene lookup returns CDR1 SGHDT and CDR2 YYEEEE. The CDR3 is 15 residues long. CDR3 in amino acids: CASSLATRGYTEAFF. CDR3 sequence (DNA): TGTGCCAGCAGCTTGGCCACGCGGGGATACACTGAAGCTTTCTTT.

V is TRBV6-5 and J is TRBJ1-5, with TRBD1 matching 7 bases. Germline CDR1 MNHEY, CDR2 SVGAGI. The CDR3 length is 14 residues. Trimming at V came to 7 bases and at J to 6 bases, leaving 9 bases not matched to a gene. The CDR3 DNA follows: TGTGCCAGCAAGATTTACAGGGGTGGTCAGCCCCAGCATTTT. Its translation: CASKIYRGGQPQHF.

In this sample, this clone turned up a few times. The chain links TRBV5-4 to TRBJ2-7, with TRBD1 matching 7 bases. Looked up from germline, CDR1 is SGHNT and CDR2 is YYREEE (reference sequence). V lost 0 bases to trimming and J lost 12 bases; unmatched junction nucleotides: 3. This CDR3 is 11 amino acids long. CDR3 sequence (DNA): TGTGCCAGCAGCTTGGGGGGACAGCTGTACTTC. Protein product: CASSLGGQLYF.

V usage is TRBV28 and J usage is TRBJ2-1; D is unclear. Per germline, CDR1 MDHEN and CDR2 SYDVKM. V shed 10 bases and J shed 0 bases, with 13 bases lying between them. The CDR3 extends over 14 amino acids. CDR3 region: CATIAPSSYNEQFF. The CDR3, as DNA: TGTGCCACCATTGCGCCGAGCTCCTACAATGAGCAGTTCTTC.

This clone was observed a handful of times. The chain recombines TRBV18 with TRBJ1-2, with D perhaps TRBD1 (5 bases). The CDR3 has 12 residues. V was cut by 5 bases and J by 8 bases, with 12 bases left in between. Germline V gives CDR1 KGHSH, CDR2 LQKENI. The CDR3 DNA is TGTGCCAGCTCATCGACAGCGAAAGGCTACACCTTC. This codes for CASSSTAKGYTF.

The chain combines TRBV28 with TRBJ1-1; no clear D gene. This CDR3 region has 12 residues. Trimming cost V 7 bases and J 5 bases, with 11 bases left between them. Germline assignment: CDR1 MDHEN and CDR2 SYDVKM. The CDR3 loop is CASTLGGTEAFF. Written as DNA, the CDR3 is TGTGCCAGCACCCTGGGAGGGACTGAAGCTTTCTTT.

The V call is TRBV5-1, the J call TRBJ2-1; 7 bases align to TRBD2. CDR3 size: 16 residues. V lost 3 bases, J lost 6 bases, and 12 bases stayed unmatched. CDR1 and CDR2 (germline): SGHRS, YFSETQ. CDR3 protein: CASSSPLARYSNEQFF. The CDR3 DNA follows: TGCGCCAGCAGCTCACCACTAGCGAGGTATTCCAATGAGCAGTTCTTC. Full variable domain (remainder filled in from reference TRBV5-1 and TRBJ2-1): KAGVTQTPRYLIKTRGQQVTLSCSPISGHRSVSWYQQTPGQGLQFLFEYFSETQRNKGNFPGRFSGRQFSNSRSEMNVSTLELGDSALYLCASSSPLARYSNEQFFGPGTRLTVL.

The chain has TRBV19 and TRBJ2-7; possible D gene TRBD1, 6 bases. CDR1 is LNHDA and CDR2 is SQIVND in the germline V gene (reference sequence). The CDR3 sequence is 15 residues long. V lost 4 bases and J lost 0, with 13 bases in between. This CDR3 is CASSTTPTGSYEQYF. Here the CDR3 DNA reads TGTGCCAGTAGTACAACCCCGACAGGCTCCTACGAGCAGTACTTC.

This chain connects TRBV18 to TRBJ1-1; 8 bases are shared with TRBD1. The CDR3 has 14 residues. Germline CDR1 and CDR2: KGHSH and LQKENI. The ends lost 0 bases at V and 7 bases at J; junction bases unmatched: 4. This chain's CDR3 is CASSPPAGQVEAFF. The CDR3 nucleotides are TGTGCCAGCTCACCACCGGCGGGACAGGTTGAAGCTTTCTTT.

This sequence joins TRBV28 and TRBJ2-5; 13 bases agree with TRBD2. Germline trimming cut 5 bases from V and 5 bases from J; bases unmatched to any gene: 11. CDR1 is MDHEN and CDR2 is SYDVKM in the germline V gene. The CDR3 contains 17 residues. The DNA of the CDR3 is TGTGCCAGCAGTGCCTGGACTAGCGGGAGTAGGGAGGAGACCCAGTACTTC. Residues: CASSAWTSGSREETQYF.

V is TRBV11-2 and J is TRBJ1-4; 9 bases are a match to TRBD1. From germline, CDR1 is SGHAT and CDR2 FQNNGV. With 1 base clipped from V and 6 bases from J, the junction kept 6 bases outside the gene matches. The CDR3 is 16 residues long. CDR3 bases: TGTGCCAGCAGCTTAGGACTGGGACAGGGTCATGAAAAACTGTTTTTT. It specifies CASSLGLGQGHEKLFF.

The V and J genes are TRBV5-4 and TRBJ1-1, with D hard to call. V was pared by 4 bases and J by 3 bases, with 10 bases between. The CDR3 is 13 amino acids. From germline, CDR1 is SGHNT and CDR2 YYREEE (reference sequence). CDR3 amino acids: CASSRFRDTEAFF. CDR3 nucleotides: TGTGCCAGCAGCCGGTTCCGAGACACTGAAGCTTTCTTT.

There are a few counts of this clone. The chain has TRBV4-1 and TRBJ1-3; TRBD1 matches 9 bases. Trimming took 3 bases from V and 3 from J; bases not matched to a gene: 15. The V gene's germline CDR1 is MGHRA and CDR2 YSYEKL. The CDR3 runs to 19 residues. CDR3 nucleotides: TGCGCCAGCAGCCAGGGGGGCATCCGCGGGACAGGGCGTGGAAACACCATATATTTT. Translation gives CASSQGGIRGTGRGNTIYF.

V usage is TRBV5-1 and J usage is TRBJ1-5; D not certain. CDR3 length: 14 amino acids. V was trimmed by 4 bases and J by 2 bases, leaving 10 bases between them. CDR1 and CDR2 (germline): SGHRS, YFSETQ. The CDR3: CASSVGVGNQPQHF. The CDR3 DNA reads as TGCGCCAGCAGCGTCGGGGTTGGCAATCAGCCCCAGCATTTT.